The rows below give T cell receptor beta chains drawn from one sample of a study of T-cell memory formation after mild COVID-19. MiXCR, run by TCRdb on the 5' RACE reads, gives a single entry per CDR3 protein. The table lists 100,000 to 150,000 distinct CDR3 sequences, approximately 5.9% of them singletons. Sequenced sample: PBMCs or a T cell subset sorted from them (not recorded which). All receptors derive from an adult woman who had mild COVID-19 (a few samples of this study predate the infection). Cell type and time point are not known. Both conserved end residues are part of each CDR3. D genes are given only for firm matches. Only some rows state a clone size, as once, few, many or a class for expanded clones.

d_gene	v_gene	j_gene	abundance	CDR3aa	CDR3nt
NA	TRBV12-3/TRBV12-4	TRBJ2-2	many	CASSLGGKDVGELFF	TGTGCCAGCAGTTTAGGCGGGAAGGATGTGGGGGAGCTGTTTTTT
NA	TRBV6-6	TRBJ2-3	few	CASSEQIPSDTQYF	TGTGCCAGCTCGGAGCAGATACCGTCAGATACGCAGTATTTT
NA	TRBV7-8	TRBJ2-2	many	CASSLQSGLYTGELFF	TGTGCCAGCAGCTTACAAAGCGGGCTTTACACCGGGGAGCTGTTTTTT
NA	TRBV5-1	TRBJ1-5	NA	CASSLVPGQAQHF	TGCGCCAGCAGCTTGGTACCCGGCCAGGCCCAGCATTTT
NA	TRBV7-2	TRBJ2-7	many	CASSLRGRQNYEQYF	TGTGCCAGCAGCTTAAGAGGGAGGCAGAACTACGAGCAGTACTTC
NA	TRBV5-1	TRBJ2-7	few	CASSAAGGLTSSYEQYF	TGCGCCAGCAGCGCGGCCGGGGGGCTGACAAGCTCCTACGAGCAGTACTTC
TRBD2	TRBV9	TRBJ2-2	NA	CASSVGILAGTGELFF	TGTGCCAGCAGCGTAGGAATTCTAGCGGGAACCGGGGAGCTGTTTTTT
TRBD1	TRBV10-3	TRBJ2-7	NA	CAIRPGQAHSYEQYF	TGTGCCATCAGGCCCGGACAGGCGCACTCCTACGAGCAGTACTTC
NA	TRBV5-1	TRBJ1-1	NA	CASSLIGDTEAFF	TGCGCCAGCAGCTTGATAGGAGATACTGAAGCTTTCTTT
TRBD2	TRBV20-1	TRBJ2-1	NA	CSARWAGGLSSSYNEQFF	TGCAGTGCTAGGTGGGCGGGAGGGTTATCAAGCTCCTACAATGAGCAGTTCTTC
NA	TRBV4-1	TRBJ2-1	NA	CASSQDEGTDEQFF	TGCGCCAGCAGCCAAGACGAGGGAACTGATGAGCAGTTCTTC
NA	TRBV7-8	TRBJ1-5	many	CASSLALQPQHF	TGTGCCAGCAGCTTAGCGCTGCAGCCCCAGCATTTT
NA	TRBV12-3/TRBV12-4	TRBJ1-4	few	CASSPWGTNEKLFF	TGTGCCAGCAGCCCGTGGGGAACCAATGAAAAACTGTTTTTT
TRBD2	TRBV6-5	TRBJ2-1	many	CASSLLAGGPNEQFF	TGTGCCAGCAGTTTACTAGCGGGGGGGCCAAATGAGCAGTTCTTC
TRBD2	TRBV7-2	TRBJ2-1	many	CASSLERGRARHF	TGTGCCAGCAGCTTAGAGCGCGGGAGGGCCCGCCACTTC
NA	TRBV12-3/TRBV12-4	TRBJ1-2	NA	CASSLWQDSSYGYTF	TGTGCCAGCAGTTTGTGGCAGGATTCATCTTACGGCTACACCTTC
NA	TRBV7-2	TRBJ2-7	few	CASSLYASAYEQYF	TGTGCCAGCAGCTTATATGCTAGTGCCTACGAGCAGTACTTC
NA	TRBV12-3/TRBV12-4	TRBJ1-1	many	CASSRDGMNTEAFF	TGTGCCAGCAGCCGGGACGGCATGAACACTGAAGCTTTCTTT
NA	TRBV5-1	TRBJ2-2	NA	CASSPGTNTGELFF	TGCGCCAGCAGCCCCGGGACCAACACCGGGGAGCTGTTTTTT
NA	TRBV7-6	TRBJ2-1	many	CASSLDGGITGAYNEQFF	TGTGCCAGCAGCTTAGATGGCGGGATTACCGGGGCCTACAATGAGCAGTTCTTC
NA	TRBV12-3/TRBV12-4	TRBJ1-2	NA	CASSLIGNYGYTF	TGTGCCAGCAGTTTAATAGGGAACTATGGCTACACCTTC
NA	TRBV5-5	TRBJ2-1	few	CASSLGPRDSQFF	TGTGCCAGCAGCTTAGGACCCCGGGACTCACAGTTCTTC
TRBD2	TRBV4-2	TRBJ2-5	many	CASSQDHLAGKETQYF	TGTGCCAGCAGCCAAGACCACCTAGCGGGAAAGGAGACCCAGTACTTC
TRBD2	TRBV7-2	TRBJ2-3	many	CASSQGLAFTDTQYF	TGTGCCAGCAGCCAGGGACTAGCGTTTACAGATACGCAGTATTTT
NA	TRBV6-1	TRBJ2-7	many	CASSEAWGGEQYF	TGTGCCAGCAGTGAAGCCTGGGGAGGCGAGCAGTACTTC
NA	TRBV5-1	TRBJ1-1	NA	CASSLNTGFTGTEAFF	TGCGCCAGCAGCTTAAACACAGGGTTTACGGGCACTGAAGCTTTCTTT